Listed here are 32 T cell receptor beta chains from one sample, sequenced in a study of T cells in Graves' hyperthyroidism and ophthalmopathy. Researchers amplified the TCR beta CDR3 regions from RNA transcripts. HTBI primers were employed in a first-round RT-PCR of the TCR CDR3. TCRdb processed the multiplex PCR reads anew with MiXCR; each CDR3 protein has one entry. Found here are hundreds of thousands of distinct CDR3 sequences, 14% of them singletons; the top ten hold roughly a tenth. Source material: blood. The receptors come from a woman aged 18-35 years with Graves' hyperthyroidism.

In this sample, this clonotype turned up many times. V and J are TRBV11-2 and TRBJ2-3; D gene ambiguous. CDR3 length: 15 residues. Germline V lookup: CDR1 SGHAT, CDR2 FQNNGV. Trimming shortened V by 5 bases and J by 3 bases, and 15 bases separated the two germline ends. For the CDR3, the DNA is TGTGCCAGCAGCAACGCCCAGCTGCCAACAGATACGCAGTATTTT. Translated: CASSNAQLPTDTQYF.

The chain combines TRBV7-3 with TRBJ2-6; D gene unclear. The CDR3 is made up of 14 amino acids. CDR1 and CDR2 from the germline V gene are SGHTA and FQGTGA. V lost 1 base, J lost 2 bases, and 3 bases lay in between. The CDR3 reads CASSLNPGANVLTF. The DNA for the CDR3 is TGTGCCAGCAGCTTAAACCCTGGGGCCAACGTCCTGACTTTC.

The chain combines TRBV3-1 with TRBJ2-7, with D hard to call. Looked up from germline, CDR1 is LGHDT and CDR2 is YNNKEL (reference sequence). With 1 base removed from V and 6 bases from J, the gap between germline ends came to 10 bases. The CDR3 extends over 13 amino acids. As DNA, the CDR3 is TGTGCCAGCAGCCAAGTCCTCGACGTCGAGCAGTACTTC. This encodes CASSQVLDVEQYF.

This clonotype came up many times. This chain uses TRBV20-1 with TRBJ1-4; no definite D call. Trimming left V 5 bases short and J 0 bases short, with 7 bases between. The germline gives CDR1 DFQATT, CDR2 SNEGSKA (reference sequence). There are 13 residues in the CDR3. CDR3 nucleotide sequence: TGCAGTGCTCTTCTATCAACTAATGAAAAACTGTTTTTT. Translated, it gives CSALLSTNEKLFF.

The chain has TRBV6-2 or TRBV6-3 and TRBJ2-5; TRBD2 matches at 14 bases. This CDR3 region has 19 residues. V was clipped by 8 bases and J by 4 bases; unmatched bases: 18. CDR1 MNHEY and CDR2 SVGEGT come from the germline V gene. CDR3 protein: CASRGGTSGSGLPGETQYF. CDR3 bases: TGTGCCAGCCGTGGCGGGACTAGCGGGAGTGGGTTACCGGGAGAGACCCAGTACTTC.

This clonotype was seen only a few times. This chain links TRBV6-2 or TRBV6-3 with TRBJ2-3; D uncertain. Germline V CDR1 and CDR2: MNHEY, SVGEGT. V shed 7 bases and J shed 0 bases, with 11 bases lying between them. There are 14 residues in the CDR3. CDR3 coding DNA: TGTGCCAGCACTCTAATGGGCAGCACAGATACGCAGTATTTT. This gives the protein CASTLMGSTDTQYF.

The sample holds many counts of this clonotype. This chain joins TRBV5-1 and TRBJ2-1; D might be TRBD1 or TRBD2, each matching 6 bases. CDR1 and CDR2 from the germline V gene are SGHRS and YFSETQ. V lost 4 bases to trimming and J lost 8 bases, with 16 bases between them. The CDR3 totals 14 residues. CDR3 region: CASSPGRRGDEQFF. The CDR3 DNA sequence: TGCGCCAGCAGCCCTGGTCGAAGGGGGGATGAGCAGTTCTTC.

There are many counts of this clonotype. J is TRBJ2-7 and V is TRBV20-1; D call uncertain. The CDR3 extends over 11 amino acids. The germline V and J ends were trimmed by 5 bases and 6 bases, with 11 bases remaining between them. Germline-derived CDR1 and CDR2 are DFQATT and SNEGSKA (reference sequence). The CDR3 DNA sequence: TGCAGTGCTTTGACACTTTCCGAGCAGTACTTC. The encoded protein is CSALTLSEQYF.

This clonotype was counted ten times or more. The chain uses TRBV12-5 and TRBJ1-1, with no clear D. With 3 bases removed from V and 4 bases from J, the gap between germline ends came to 9 bases. The CDR3 is made up of 13 amino acids. The germline V gene encodes CDR1 LGHNT and CDR2 FRNRAP. The CDR3 DNA reads TGTGCTAGTGGTTTCACTGGTGGCACTGAAGCTTTCTTT. Translation gives CASGFTGGTEAFF.

V is TRBV7-2 and J is TRBJ2-1, with D possibly being TRBD2 (6 bases). V dropped 8 bases and J dropped 4 bases, with 21 bases sitting between them. This CDR3 is 16 amino acids long. Germline loops: CDR1 SGHTA, CDR2 FQGNSA. CDR3 coding DNA: TGTGCCAGCGGACGGATAGGAGGGGCAGAATACAATGAGCAGTTCTTC. As protein: CASGRIGGAEYNEQFF.

This clonotype was detected ten times or more. The genes are TRBV18 and TRBJ2-7; D is unclear. From germline, CDR1 is KGHSH and CDR2 LQKENI. This CDR3 spans 14 amino acids. Trimming shortened V by 0 bases and J by 0 bases, and 6 bases separated the two germline ends. As DNA, the CDR3 is TGTGCCAGCTCACCACCCGAGAGCTCCTACGAGCAGTACTTC. Protein sequence: CASSPPESSYEQYF.

This clonotype has at least ten counts. The chain carries TRBV28 and TRBJ2-1, with D possibly matching TRBD2 (6 bases). The germline V gene encodes CDR1 MDHEN and CDR2 SYDVKM. The CDR3 extends over 12 amino acids. V lost 6 bases, J lost 10 bases, and 13 bases lay in between. The CDR3 protein is CASRRGLGEQFF. The CDR3 bases are TGTGCCAGCAGGCGGGGTTTAGGGGAGCAGTTCTTC.

J is TRBJ1-6 and V is TRBV11-2; TRBD1 agrees at 9 bases. There are 15 residues in the CDR3. Germline CDR1 reads SGHAT; CDR2 reads FQNNGV. Trimming cost V 1 base and J 7 bases; bases outside gene matches: 2. CDR3 residues: CASSLGDRENSPLHF. CDR3 sequence (DNA): TGTGCCAGCAGCTTAGGGGACAGGGAGAATTCACCCCTCCACTTT. The variable domain in full, completed from reference TRBV11-2 and TRBJ1-6, reads EAGVAQSPRYKIIEKRQSVAFWCNPISGHATLYWYQQILGQGPKLLIQFQNNGVVDDSQLPKDRFSAERLKGVDSTLKIQPAKLEDSAVYLCASSLGDRENSPLHFGNGTRLTVT.

This clonotype was detected many times. This chain joins TRBV12-3 or TRBV12-4 and TRBJ2-7; D not certain. The CDR3 is made up of 12 amino acids. V dropped 1 base and J dropped 5 bases, with 6 bases sitting between them. DNA of the CDR3: TGTGCCAGCAGTTTAGTATCCCACGAGCAGTACTTC. It encodes CASSLVSHEQYF.

The genes are TRBV6-6 and TRBJ2-3; D is uncertain. The ends were cut back, 0 bases at V and 0 bases at J, with 13 bases in the middle. This CDR3 comprises 17 residues. The germline CDR1 and CDR2 sequences are MNHNY and SVGAGI (reference sequence). The CDR3 spells CASSYSLERASTDTQYF. CDR3 DNA: TGTGCCAGCAGTTACTCCCTCGAGCGCGCTAGCACAGATACGCAGTATTTT.

This chain connects TRBV9 to TRBJ2-7; D is unclear. The CDR3 is 14 amino acids. Trimming stripped 0 bases from V and 6 bases from J, with 13 bases between. Germline CDR1 and CDR2: SGDLS and YYNGEE. CDR3 amino acids: CASSVVSGSGEQYF. The CDR3 coding sequence is TGTGCCAGCAGCGTAGTATCCGGGTCGGGCGAGCAGTACTTC.

The chain has TRBV20-1 and TRBJ2-7; TRBD2 might be the D (5 bases). The CDR3 runs 16 residues. Trimming removed 2 bases from V and 5 bases from J, with 22 bases in between. CDR1 and CDR2 (germline): DFQATT, SNEGSKA (reference sequence). The CDR3 DNA follows: TGCAGTGCTAGACCCCGACGGAGGAGCCCGAATAACGAGCAGTACTTC. Translating it yields CSARPRRRSPNNEQYF.

This clonotype came up many times. V is TRBV5-6 and J is TRBJ1-1; 7 nucleotides line up with TRBD1. This CDR3 comprises 13 residues. Germline CDR1 SGHDT, CDR2 YYEEEE. V lost 1 base and J lost 8; bases outside the gene matches: 5. The CDR3 is CASSLSPGQEAFF. The CDR3 region has the DNA TGTGCCAGCAGCTTGTCCCCGGGACAGGAAGCTTTCTTT. Full variable domain (outside the CDR3, taken from reference TRBV5-6 and TRBJ1-1): DAGVTQSPTHLIKTRGQQVTLRCSPKSGHDTVSWYQQALGQGPQFIFQYYEEEERQRGNFPDRFSGHQFPNYSSELNVNALLLGDSALYLCASSLSPGQEAFFGQGTRLTVV.

This clonotype was recorded a few times. V is TRBV20-1 and J is TRBJ1-6; D may be TRBD1 (5 bases). V dropped 0 bases and J dropped 0 bases, with 9 bases sitting between them. This CDR3 is 16 amino acids long. The V gene's germline CDR1 is DFQATT and CDR2 SNEGSKA (reference sequence). The CDR3 here is CSARDGGSSYNSPLHF. In DNA form, the CDR3 reads TGCAGTGCTAGAGATGGGGGGAGCTCCTATAATTCACCCCTCCACTTT.

The rearrangement uses TRBV20-1 and TRBJ2-1, with D possibly TRBD1 on 5 matching bases. Germline lookup yields CDR1 DFQATT and CDR2 SNEGSKA (reference sequence). The CDR3 length is 16 residues. V shed 5 bases and J shed 10 bases, with 27 bases lying between them. The CDR3 loop is CSAGGYSGLGLVEQFF. The DNA of the CDR3 is TGCAGTGCTGGCGGTTATTCAGGGTTAGGGTTAGTCGAGCAGTTCTTC.

This clonotype was counted a few times. The rearrangement uses TRBV7-8 and TRBJ2-7; D perhaps matches TRBD2 (6 bases). Between the trimmed V and J ends, which lost 2 bases and 3 bases, there was a span of 11 bases. The germline V gene has CDR1 SGHVS and CDR2 FQNEAQ. The CDR3 runs 14 residues. The CDR3 sequence: CASSLPGLIYEQYF. DNA of the CDR3: TGTGCCAGCAGCTTACCCGGACTAATCTACGAGCAGTACTTC.

The chain is built from TRBV7-8 and TRBJ1-1, with D unresolved. Germline V gene sequence: CDR1 SGHVS, CDR2 FQNEAQ. This CDR3 comprises 13 residues. V lost 5 bases and J 7 bases, leaving 14 bases between the germline ends. Here the CDR3 reads CASSRTFGREAFF. DNA of the CDR3: TGTGCCAGCAGCCGAACATTCGGTCGTGAAGCTTTCTTT.

This clonotype was recorded many times. The V and J genes are TRBV6-1 and TRBJ2-1; TRBD2 matches at 9 bases. V shed 6 bases and J 4 bases; nucleotides not matched to a gene: 7. From germline, CDR1 is MNHNS and CDR2 SASEGT. This CDR3 comprises 15 residues. Written as DNA, the CDR3 is TGTGCCAGCAGGCCGACTAGCGGTCCGTACAATGAGCAGTTCTTC. Its translation: CASRPTSGPYNEQFF.

A few counts support this clonotype. The rearrangement joins TRBV5-1 to TRBJ1-2, with D tentatively TRBD1 (5 bases). Germline V gene data show CDR1 as SGHRS and CDR2 as YFSETQ. V gave up 4 bases and J gave up 1 base, with 11 bases separating them. The CDR3 spans 14 residues. The CDR3 here is CASSPSGNNYGYTF. CDR3 DNA sequence: TGCGCCAGCAGCCCGTCAGGGAATAACTATGGCTACACCTTC.

CDR3 coding DNA: TGTGCCTGGAGTGTAAAGGGGGCTTTGGGTGGTGCCACCTTC. Residues: CAWSVKGALGGATF. This sequence joins TRBV30 and TRBJ1-2, with 7 nucleotides matching TRBD1. Germline lookup yields CDR1 GTSNPN and CDR2 SVGIG (reference sequence). V was pared by 0 bases and J by 13 bases, with 14 bases of the junction left unmatched. The CDR3 runs 14 residues.

A note on this clonotype: A much larger clone differs from this one at a single base, so this may be a read error. This chain joins TRBV24-1 and TRBJ2-2, with D hard to call. Trimming shortened V by 6 bases and J by 0 bases, and 10 bases separated the two germline ends. Germline V gene sequence: CDR1 KGHDR, CDR2 SFDVKD. The CDR3 is 15 residues long. The CDR3 DNA reads as TGTGCCACCAGTACTCGGGCCTCGAACACCGGGGAGCTGTTTTTT. Protein sequence: CATSTRASNTGELFF.

This clonotype was detected ten times or more. This sequence joins TRBV7-3 and TRBJ1-1; tentatively, D is TRBD1 (5 bases). There are 15 residues in the CDR3. Germline assignment: CDR1 SGHTA and CDR2 FQGTGA. Trimming removed 0 bases from V and 1 base from J, with 9 bases in between. CDR3 sequence reads: CASSLTGGKNTEAFF. The CDR3, as DNA: TGTGCCAGCAGCTTAACGGGGGGGAAGAACACTGAAGCTTTCTTT.

This clonotype appeared many times. V gene TRBV20-1 combines with J gene TRBJ2-1, with D unresolved. CDR1 and CDR2 (germline): DFQATT, SNEGSKA (reference sequence). The V end lost 4 bases, the J end lost 8 bases, and 3 bases lay between the germline ends. This CDR3 contains 9 residues. In DNA form, the CDR3 reads TGCAGTGCTACCTATGAGCAGTTCTTC. Its protein is CSATYEQFF.

Many counts were recorded for this clonotype. V gene TRBV12-3 or TRBV12-4 combines with J gene TRBJ2-3; TRBD2 matches at 10 bases. CDR3 length: 16 residues. V lost 0 bases to trimming and J lost 3 bases; unmatched junction nucleotides: 3. CDR3 nucleotides: TGTGCCAGCAGTTTAGCGGCTAGCGGGAGTACAGATACGCAGTATTTT. It yields the protein CASSLAASGSTDTQYF.

This clonotype was counted between two and nine times. The chain is built from TRBV4-1 and TRBJ2-5, with D possibly TRBD2 on 5 matching bases. The ends were cut back, 6 bases at V and 4 bases at J, with 15 bases in the middle. The germline CDR1 and CDR2 sequences are MGHRA and YSYEKL. The CDR3 runs to 14 residues. This CDR3 is CASSRTGVGETQYF. Written as DNA, the CDR3 is TGCGCCAGCAGTCGCACCGGGGTGGGAGAGACCCAGTACTTC.

In this sample, this clonotype turned up many times. The chain couples TRBV24-1 to TRBJ2-1; 13 nucleotides line up with TRBD2. The CDR3 spans 18 residues. Unmatched junction bases numbered 7, after V lost 3 bases and J lost 3 bases. Germline loops: CDR1 KGHDR, CDR2 SFDVKD. DNA of the CDR3: TGTGCCACCAGTGATCCGTCCCGGACTAGCGGGAGCTACAATGAGCAGTTCTTC. This encodes CATSDPSRTSGSYNEQFF.

This clonotype appeared many times. The chain recombines TRBV7-9 with TRBJ2-1; a possible D gene is TRBD1 (5 bases). The CDR3 runs 15 residues. Germline assignment: CDR1 SEHNR and CDR2 FQNEAQ (reference sequence). Trimming cost V 0 bases and J 8 bases, with 14 bases left between them. As DNA, the CDR3 is TGTGCCAGCAGCTTAGCGCTTACCCTAGGGGATGAGCAGTTCTTC. Its protein is CASSLALTLGDEQFF.